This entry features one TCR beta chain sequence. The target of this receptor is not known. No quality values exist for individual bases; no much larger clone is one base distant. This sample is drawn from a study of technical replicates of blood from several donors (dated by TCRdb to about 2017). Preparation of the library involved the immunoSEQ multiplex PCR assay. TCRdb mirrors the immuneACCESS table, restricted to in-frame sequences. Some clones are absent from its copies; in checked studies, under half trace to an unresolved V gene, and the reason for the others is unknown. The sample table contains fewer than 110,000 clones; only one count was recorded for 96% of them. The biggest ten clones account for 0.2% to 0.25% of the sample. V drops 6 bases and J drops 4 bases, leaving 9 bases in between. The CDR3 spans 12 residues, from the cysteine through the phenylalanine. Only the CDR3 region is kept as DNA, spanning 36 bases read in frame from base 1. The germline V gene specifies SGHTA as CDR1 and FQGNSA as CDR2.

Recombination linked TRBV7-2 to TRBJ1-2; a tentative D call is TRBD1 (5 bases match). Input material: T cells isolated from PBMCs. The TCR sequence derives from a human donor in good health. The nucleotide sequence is TGTGCCAGCAGAACAGGTCTCTATGGCTACACCTTC. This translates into CASRTGLYGYTF.